Sequencing of this T cell receptor (beta chain) was carried out in a study of blood T cell repertoires in COVID-19. V was cut by 1 base and J by 5 bases, with 7 bases left in between. Germline CDR1 reads SGHTA; CDR2 reads FQGTGA. This CDR3 contains 13 residues. Original processing methods: By means of reference gene primer amplification, nucleated cell counts were estimated. The method was immunoSEQ multiplex PCR; TCRdb's version includes in-frame clones alone and lacks a portion of them. V and J calls and clone size are given by that table; D and trimming were obtained from the DNA. This table holds some 100,000 clones, approximately 86% found once.

The sequenced material came from peripheral blood. This TCR was sampled from a woman aged 55-70 years with acute or convalescent COVID-19. The V call is TRBV7-3, the J call TRBJ2-3; D is ambiguous. As DNA, the CDR3 is TGTGCCAGCAGCTTAAGTCTGAGAGATACGCAGTATTTT. Its translation: CASSLSLRDTQYF.